This T cell receptor (beta chain) came from a study of blood T cell repertoires in COVID-19. Assay used: immunoSEQ multiplex PCR; TCRdb lists only in-frame clones, some missing. Altogether approximately 450,000 clones are present, roughly 85% being singletons, with the ten largest covering about 2%. Germline V CDR1 and CDR2: SGDLS, YYNGEE. With 0 bases removed from V and 0 bases from J, the gap between germline ends came to 3 bases. The CDR3 totals 13 residues. The rearrangement uses TRBV9 and TRBJ1-2, with D uncertain. The TCR was taken from a woman aged 18 to 35 with acute COVID-19. Sequencing was performed on PBMCs or T cells enriched from blood (not recorded which). The CDR3 DNA sequence: TGTGCCAGCAGCGTAGCAGCTAACTATGGCTACACCTTC. This translates into CASSVAANYGYTF.